A single sample gave rise to the 18 T cell receptor beta chains below, sequenced in a study of blood T cell repertoires in COVID-19. Sequenced by immunoSEQ multiplex PCR; TCRdb stores in-frame clones only, minus some. This sample has about 480,000 clones, with 88% found just once. Sequencing was performed on PBMCs or T cells enriched from blood (not recorded which). Receptors originate from a woman aged 40 to 50 who had recovered from COVID-19.

The chain carries TRBV11-3 and TRBJ2-7; 7 bases are shared with TRBD2. The CDR3 is 15 amino acids. After removal of 0 bases from V and 3 bases from J, the junction contained 5 bases not matched to a gene. Looked up from germline, CDR1 is SGHNT and CDR2 is YENEEA. In DNA form, the CDR3 reads TGTGCCAGCAGCTTAGAAGCGGGGAGGGTCTACGAGCAGTACTTC. This sequence encodes CASSLEAGRVYEQYF. Using reference TRBV11-3 and TRBJ2-7 for the parts outside the CDR3, the full variable domain is EAGVVQSPRYKIIEKKQPVAFWCNPISGHNTLYWYLQNLGQGPELLIRYENEEAVDDSQLPKDRFSAERLKGVDSTLKIQPAELGDSAVYLCASSLEAGRVYEQYFGPGTRLTVT.

The rearrangement joins TRBV29-1 to TRBJ2-1; D is possibly TRBD2 (6 bases). The V gene lost 7 bases and the J gene lost 13 bases, with 23 bases spanning the gap. Germline V gene data show CDR1 as SQVTM and CDR2 as ANQGSEA. The CDR3 loop spans 13 amino acids. This chain's CDR3 is CSATPMTSLDQFF. In DNA, the CDR3 is TGCAGCGCTACCCCCATGACTAGTTTGGACCAGTTCTTC.

This clone came up a few times. V is TRBV7-2 and J is TRBJ1-6; possibly TRBD1 for D (5 bases). Germline V gene lookup returns CDR1 SGHTA and CDR2 FQGNSA. V was cut by 5 bases and J by 7 bases, with 15 bases left in between. The CDR3 spans 15 residues. CDR3 sequence (DNA): TGTGCCAGCAGCCCCGGTCGCGGGGGAAATTCACCCCTCCACTTT. This sequence encodes CASSPGRGGNSPLHF.

This chain uses TRBV29-1 with TRBJ1-1; D is unresolved. Trimming removed 3 bases from V and 0 bases from J, with 8 bases in between. The CDR3 length is 13 residues. Germline-derived CDR1 and CDR2 are SQVTM and ANQGSEA. This CDR3 reads CSVERKMNTEAFF. DNA for the CDR3: TGCAGCGTTGAGCGGAAAATGAACACTGAAGCTTTCTTT.

This chain uses TRBV18 with TRBJ1-2; D uncertain. Trimming took 0 bases from V and 5 from J, leaving 16 bases between them. CDR1 and CDR2 (germline): KGHSH, LQKENI. The CDR3 spans 16 residues. Here the CDR3 reads CASSPPSGRSTYGYTF. The CDR3 DNA is TGTGCCAGCTCACCACCCAGCGGCAGGTCCACGTATGGCTACACCTTC. Full variable domain (outside the CDR3, taken from reference TRBV18 and TRBJ1-2): NAGVMQNPRHLVRRRGQEARLRCSPMKGHSHVYWYRQLPEEGLKFMVYLQKENIIDESGMPKERFSAEFPKEGPSILRIQQVVRGDSAAYFCASSPPSGRSTYGYTFGSGTRLTVV.

This rearrangement joins TRBV12-3 or TRBV12-4 to TRBJ2-2; D is unclear. The CDR3 loop spans 13 amino acids. V was clipped by 4 bases and J by 6 bases, with 9 bases between them. The CDR3 reads CASSSLGAGELFF. CDR3 DNA sequence: TGTGCCAGCAGTTCTCTCGGAGCCGGGGAGCTGTTTTTT.

This CDR3 is CASSGFSGRAYNEQFF. For the CDR3, the DNA is TGTGCCAGCAGCGGTTTTAGCGGGAGAGCTTACAATGAGCAGTTCTTC. This chain connects TRBV11-2 to TRBJ2-1, with 9 bases that match TRBD2. V was pared by 5 bases and J by 4 bases, with 9 bases of the junction left unmatched. There are 16 residues in the CDR3. Germline lookup yields CDR1 SGHAT and CDR2 FQNNGV.

This chain connects TRBV11-2 to TRBJ2-3, with D possibly being TRBD2 (5 bases). Germline V CDR1 and CDR2: SGHAT, FQNNGV. CDR3 length: 16 residues. V gave up 3 bases and J gave up 5 bases, with 18 bases separating them. The CDR3 bases are TGTGCCAGCAGCTTTATTGGTAGAGGGCCTCAAGATACGCAGTATTTT. It codes for CASSFIGRGPQDTQYF.

The chain couples TRBV9 to TRBJ2-7, with 7 bases that match TRBD2. The CDR3 has 14 amino acids. Germline CDR1 is SGDLS and CDR2 is YYNGEE. Losses at the gene ends were 5 bases for V and 5 bases for J; bases not matched to a gene: 10. CDR3 amino acids: CASSGGLAGDEQYF. The CDR3 nucleotides read TGTGCCAGCAGTGGGGGTTTAGCGGGTGACGAGCAGTACTTC.

V and J are TRBV20-1 and TRBJ2-3; 7 bases map to TRBD2. The CDR3 consists of 14 residues. Losses at the gene ends were 3 bases for V and 4 bases for J; bases not matched to a gene: 7. CDR1 DFQATT and CDR2 SNEGSKA come from the germline V gene (reference sequence). This CDR3 reads CSASFGTTADTQYF. CDR3 DNA: TGCAGTGCTAGTTTCGGGACTACAGCAGATACGCAGTATTTT.

The chain carries TRBV2 and TRBJ2-7; D uncertain. Germline CDR1 is SNHLY and CDR2 is FYNNEI. CDR3 length equals 14 residues. Trimming took off 5 bases at V and 1 base at J, with 12 bases between the two ends. In DNA, the CDR3 is TGTGCCAGCAGTCGACTGACGACGTCCTACGAGCAGTACTTC. Protein product: CASSRLTTSYEQYF.

As regards this clone: The junction departs from germline at one end; a sequencing error may be responsible. The chain links TRBV30 to TRBJ1-2; D uncertain. Germline V CDR1 and CDR2: GTSNPN, SVGIG (reference sequence). This CDR3 has 11 residues. The CDR3 region is CSSEEGEHHSF. CDR3 in DNA: TGTTCATCAGAAGAGGGAGAACACCACTCCTTC.

V usage is TRBV27 and J usage is TRBJ1-2; D is unclear. From germline, CDR1 is MNHEY and CDR2 SMNVEV (reference sequence). Trimming shortened V by 2 bases and J by 1 base, and 5 bases separated the two germline ends. The CDR3 has 13 amino acids. The CDR3 spells CASSLRSNYGYTF. For the CDR3, the DNA is TGTGCCAGCAGTTTACGTAGTAACTATGGCTACACCTTC.

The rearrangement links TRBV9 to TRBJ2-7, with 9 bases matching TRBD1. In germline, CDR1 is SGDLS, CDR2 YYNGEE. Trimming cost V 4 bases and J 1 base; bases outside gene matches: 15. This CDR3 is 18 amino acids long. CDR3 residues: CASSSYTPGQGKSYEQYF. CDR3 nucleotides: TGTGCCAGCAGCTCCTATACACCGGGACAGGGAAAGTCCTACGAGCAGTACTTC.

This chain uses TRBV12-3 or TRBV12-4 with TRBJ2-1, with 9 bases identical to TRBD2. J was trimmed by 8 bases and V by 6 bases; bases with no gene match: 2. The CDR3 length is 12 residues. The CDR3 loop reads CASRREGHEQFF. CDR3 DNA: TGTGCCAGCAGGCGGGAGGGCCATGAGCAGTTCTTC.

This chain connects TRBV11-3 to TRBJ1-1; D gene unclear. V shed 1 base and J shed 7 bases, with 10 bases lying between them. The CDR3 has 13 amino acids. From germline, CDR1 is SGHNT and CDR2 YENEEA. CDR3 DNA: TGTGCCAGCAGCTTAGGGGCAGATTATGAAGCTTTCTTT. Its protein product is CASSLGADYEAFF.

V gene TRBV6-2 or TRBV6-3 combines with J gene TRBJ2-7, with D possibly TRBD1 on 6 matching bases. Trimming removed 5 bases from V and 4 bases from J, with 9 bases in between. CDR1 is MNHEY and CDR2 is SVGEGT in the germline V gene. The CDR3 is 12 residues long. The CDR3 sequence is CASSPQGYEQYF. The CDR3 DNA reads as TGTGCCAGCAGTCCCCAGGGGTACGAGCAGTACTTC.

The V gene is TRBV7-2, the J gene TRBJ2-1; 8 bases are shared with TRBD1. CDR3 length: 16 residues. V was pared by 2 bases and J by 4 bases, with 7 bases of the junction left unmatched. The germline V gene encodes CDR1 SGHTA and CDR2 FQGNSA. As DNA, the CDR3 is TGTGCCAGCAGCTTACCGGACAGGGAACTGTACAATGAGCAGTTCTTC. This sequence encodes CASSLPDRELYNEQFF.